What follows is one T cell receptor (beta chain) and its context. Its cognate antigen is unknown. Single viable CD3+CD4+CD8-CD45RO+ cells were sorted as the memory CD4+ T cells. These data come from a study of memory CD4+ T cells and cytomegalovirus serostatus. The overall study: This sample comes from healthy Belgian adults, fewer than ten CMV seropositive, 24 seronegative.

The table came from immunoSEQ multiplex PCR; TCRdb's copy has only in-frame clones and leaves some out. The sample consists of about 38,000 clones, roughly 85% of them appearing once. Whole-study findings and limits: Of about 150 reported CMV TCRbeta sequences, around 62 were found in memory CD4+ repertoires.

CDR3 length: 17 residues. The germline V gene has CDR1 SGHAT and CDR2 FQNNGV. J lost 0 bases, V lost 5 bases, and 9 bases had no gene match. This clonotype originated in an adult in good health and CMV-seropositive. The chain joins TRBV11-2 to TRBJ2-1; 8 nucleotides align to TRBD2. Specimen: memory CD4+ T cells from blood. In nucleotides, the CDR3 is TGTGCCAGCAGCCGCCAACTAGCGGCTAACTCCTACAATGAGCAGTTCTTC. This sequence encodes CASSRQLAANSYNEQFF.